This TCR beta chain was identified during a study of CD8+ T cells in alopecia areata. About the study: Oral tofacitinib (5 to 10 mg twice daily) was administered to treated patients. Findings and limits, study-wide: Scalp samples also yield sequences of resident alphabeta T cells from normal skin. Sharing of TCR sequences between patients (possibly for HLA-related reasons) was less clear than in mice.

Extraction of RNA preceded its reverse transcription into cDNA, which served as the sequencing template. Method: immunoSEQ multiplex PCR; TCRdb's copy keeps in-frame clones and lacks some. The sample shows 200,000 to 250,000 clones, around two fifths of them seen only once. This clone was detected a few times. Antigen: not known. Noted treatment: oral pan-JAK inhibitor, 5-10 mg twice daily. Sorted populations comprised CD4+ and CD8+ T cells obtained from PBMCs. Looked up from germline, CDR1 is MGHRA and CDR2 is YSYEKL. The CDR3 has 15 residues. Deletions cut 1 base from V and 6 bases from J, with 13 bases between.

The receptor comes from a human donor with alopecia areata. This specimen consisted of CD4+ T cells sorted from blood, obtained at approximately week 37, from a patient treated with tofacitinib. The rearrangement uses TRBV4-1 and TRBJ1-5; weak D call: TRBD1 (5 bases). CDR3 residues: CASSQGTGRVQPQHF. The CDR3 region has the DNA TGCGCCAGCAGCCAAGGCACAGGTCGTGTTCAGCCCCAGCATTTT.